This passage covers 4 T cell receptor beta chains from one sample sequenced in a study of blood T cell repertoires in COVID-19. Profiled with immunoSEQ multiplex PCR; TCRdb holds only in-frame clones, not every one. The data hold 320,000 or so clones, with around 85% observed a single time. Material for sequencing was PBMCs or T cells enriched from blood (not recorded which). All receptors derive from a woman younger than 45 who had been exposed to COVID-19.

The chain is built from TRBV10-1 and TRBJ1-2; tentative D call: TRBD1 (6 bases). Trimming pared 8 bases from V and 3 bases from J, leaving 10 bases between. The CDR3 totals 12 residues. CDR1 is WNHNN and CDR2 is SYGVQD in the germline V gene (reference sequence). CDR3 DNA: TGCGCCAGCTTTGACAGGTACTATGGCTACACCTTC. Residues: CASFDRYYGYTF.

There are a few counts of this clone. V and J are TRBV19 and TRBJ2-1; TRBD2 matches at 8 bases. Germline trimming cut 1 base from V and 0 bases from J; bases unmatched to any gene: 14. The CDR3 spans 20 residues. Germline CDR1 is LNHDA and CDR2 is SQIVND (reference sequence). This chain's CDR3 is CASSIGEGLAGRGSYNEQFF. CDR3 nucleotide sequence: TGTGCCAGTAGTATAGGGGAGGGGCTAGCGGGCCGAGGCTCCTACAATGAGCAGTTCTTC. The whole variable domain, filled in from reference TRBV19 and TRBJ2-1, reads DGGITQSPKYLFRKEGQNVTLSCEQNLNHDAMYWYRQDPGQGLRLIYYSQIVNDFQKGDIAEGYSVSREKKESFPLTVTSAQKNPTAFYLCASSIGEGLAGRGSYNEQFFGPGTRLTVL.

The chain employs TRBV28 and TRBJ2-7; D is ambiguous. The V end was cut by 6 bases, the J end by 6 bases, with 15 bases between. Germline V gene lookup returns CDR1 MDHEN and CDR2 SYDVKM. This CDR3 comprises 13 residues. CDR3 nucleotides: TGTGCCAGCAGCCGACATGACGTGTCCGAGCAGTACTTC. Its translation: CASSRHDVSEQYF.

J is TRBJ2-7 and V is TRBV5-1, with D maybe TRBD1 (5 bases). The CDR3 loop spans 14 amino acids. The V gene's germline CDR1 is SGHRS and CDR2 YFSETQ. The V gene lost 6 bases and the J gene lost 0 bases, with 13 bases spanning the gap. The CDR3 DNA reads as TGCGCCAGCAATCCAGGGTTAAGCTCCTACGAGCAGTACTTC. It encodes CASNPGLSSYEQYF.